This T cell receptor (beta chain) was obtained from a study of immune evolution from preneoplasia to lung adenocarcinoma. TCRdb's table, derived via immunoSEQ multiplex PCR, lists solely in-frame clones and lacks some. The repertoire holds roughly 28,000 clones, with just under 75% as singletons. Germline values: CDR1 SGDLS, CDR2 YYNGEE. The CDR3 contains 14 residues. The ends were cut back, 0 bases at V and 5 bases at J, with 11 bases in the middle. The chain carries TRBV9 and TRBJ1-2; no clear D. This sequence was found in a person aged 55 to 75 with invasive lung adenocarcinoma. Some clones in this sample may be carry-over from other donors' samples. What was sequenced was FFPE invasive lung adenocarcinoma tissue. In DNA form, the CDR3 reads TGTGCCAGCAGCGTAGACGATCCTGGATATGGCTACACCTTC. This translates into CASSVDDPGYGYTF.